This T cell receptor (beta chain) was profiled in a study of T-cell memory formation after mild COVID-19. The CDR3 contains 15 residues. V was trimmed by 0 bases and J by 6 bases, leaving 16 bases between them. Germline V gene data show CDR1 as SGHDT and CDR2 as YYEEEE. Overall study results and limits: The study found contracting CD4+ clones mainly in CM and EM and contracting CD8+ clones in EMRA. Day 37-peaking second-wave clones had unconfirmed SARS-CoV-2 specificity. The study detected some responding clones in pre-infection memory, suggesting cross-reactive memory joined.

TCRdb used MiXCR to reprocess the 5' RACE reads, holding one entry per CDR3 protein. Among about 270,000 distinct CDR3 sequences listed, roughly 14% were seen once. This clonotype was detected a few times. Its antigen is undetermined. This chain connects TRBV5-6 to TRBJ2-7; a possible D gene is TRBD1 (6 bases). This clonotype originated in an adult woman who had mild COVID-19 (a few samples of this study predate the infection). Cell type and time point are not known. Sequences were obtained from PBMCs or a T cell subset sorted from them (not recorded which). CDR3 amino acids: CASSLADRNIGEQYF. CDR3 nucleotides: TGTGCCAGCAGCTTGGCGGACAGAAATATCGGCGAGCAGTACTTC. Filled out from reference TRBV5-6 and TRBJ2-7, the complete variable domain reads DAGVTQSPTHLIKTRGQQVTLRCSPKSGHDTVSWYQQALGQGPQFIFQYYEEEERQRGNFPDRFSGHQFPNYSSELNVNALLLGDSALYLCASSLADRNIGEQYFGPGTRLTVT.